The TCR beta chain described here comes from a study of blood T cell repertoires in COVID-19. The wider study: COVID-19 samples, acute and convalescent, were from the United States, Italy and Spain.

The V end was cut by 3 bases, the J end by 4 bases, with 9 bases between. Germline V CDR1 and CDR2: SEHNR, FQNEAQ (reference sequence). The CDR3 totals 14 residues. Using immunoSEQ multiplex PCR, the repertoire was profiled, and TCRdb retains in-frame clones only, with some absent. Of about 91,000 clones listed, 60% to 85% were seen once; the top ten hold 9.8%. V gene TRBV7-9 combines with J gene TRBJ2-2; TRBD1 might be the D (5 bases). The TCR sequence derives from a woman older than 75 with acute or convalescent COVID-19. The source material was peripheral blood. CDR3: CASSFQGATGELFF. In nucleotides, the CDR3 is TGTGCCAGCAGCTTCCAGGGCGCCACCGGGGAGCTGTTTTTT.